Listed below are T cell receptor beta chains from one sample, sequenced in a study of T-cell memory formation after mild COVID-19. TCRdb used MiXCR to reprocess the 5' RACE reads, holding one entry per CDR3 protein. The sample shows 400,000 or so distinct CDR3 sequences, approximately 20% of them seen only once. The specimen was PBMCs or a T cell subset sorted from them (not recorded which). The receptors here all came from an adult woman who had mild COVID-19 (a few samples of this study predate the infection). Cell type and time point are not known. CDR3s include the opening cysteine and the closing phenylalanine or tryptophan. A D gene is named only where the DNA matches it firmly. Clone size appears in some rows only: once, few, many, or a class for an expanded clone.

CDR3 DNA: TGTGCCAGCAGCTTAGATCGATTAGAGGGAGGTGACTCCTACAATGAGCAGTTCTTC
CDR3 protein: CASSLDRLEGGDSYNEQFF
D gene: NA
V gene: TRBV7-6
clone size: NA
J gene: TRBJ2-1

CDR3 DNA: TGTGCCAGCAGTGCGGGACTAGCGGGCTACGAGCAGTACTTC
CDR3 protein: CASSAGLAGYEQYF
D gene: TRBD2
V gene: TRBV12-3/TRBV12-4
clone size: few
J gene: TRBJ2-7

CDR3 DNA: TGTGCCAGCAGTGAATTTGGGACAGGGGTATACGAGCAGTACTTC
CDR3 protein: CASSEFGTGVYEQYF
D gene: TRBD1
V gene: TRBV25-1
clone size: few
J gene: TRBJ2-7

CDR3 DNA: TGTGCCAGCAGCTTATACGGGGGCTACGAGCAGTACTTC
CDR3 protein: CASSLYGGYEQYF
D gene: NA
V gene: TRBV11-3
clone size: many
J gene: TRBJ2-7

CDR3 DNA: TGTGCCAGCAGCTTGGCGCTAGAAATGGGTGAGCAGTTCTTC
CDR3 protein: CASSLALEMGEQFF
D gene: NA
V gene: TRBV5-8
clone size: few
J gene: TRBJ2-1

CDR3 DNA: TGTGCCAGCAGCTTGGTTCTTTCCTTAGCCAAAAACATTCAGTACTTC
CDR3 protein: CASSLVLSLAKNIQYF
D gene: NA
V gene: TRBV5-6
clone size: few
J gene: TRBJ2-4

CDR3 DNA: TGTGCCAGCACTCAAGGCTGGAACGACGAGCAGTACTTC
CDR3 protein: CASTQGWNDEQYF
D gene: NA
V gene: TRBV12-3/TRBV12-4
clone size: NA
J gene: TRBJ2-7

CDR3 DNA: TGCAGTGCTGGTAGGGCGTTTGAAGCTTTCTTT
CDR3 protein: CSAGRAFEAFF
D gene: NA
V gene: TRBV20-1
clone size: NA
J gene: TRBJ1-1

CDR3 DNA: TGTGCCAGCAGTGTCGAAGCGCGCTCTGAAGCTTTCTTT
CDR3 protein: CASSVEARSEAFF
D gene: NA
V gene: TRBV6-5
clone size: NA
J gene: TRBJ1-1

CDR3 DNA: TGTGCCAGCAGGCTAGGGAAAGAGACCCAGTACTTC
CDR3 protein: CASRLGKETQYF
D gene: NA
V gene: TRBV12-3/TRBV12-4
clone size: NA
J gene: TRBJ2-5

CDR3 DNA: TGTGCCAGCAGCGGACAGGGTAGGACCTACGAGCAGTACTTC
CDR3 protein: CASSGQGRTYEQYF
D gene: TRBD1
V gene: TRBV6-6
clone size: few
J gene: TRBJ2-7

CDR3 DNA: TGTGCCACCAGTGAAGGGAACAGGGGTTTATCCGGCTATGGCTACACCTTC
CDR3 protein: CATSEGNRGLSGYGYTF
D gene: TRBD1
V gene: TRBV24-1
clone size: NA
J gene: TRBJ1-2

CDR3 DNA: TGTGCCAGCAGCGTAGAGGAGACAGATCAAGAGACCCAGTACTTC
CDR3 protein: CASSVEETDQETQYF
D gene: NA
V gene: TRBV9
clone size: NA
J gene: TRBJ2-5

CDR3 DNA: TGCAGTGCTAGAGATCGGAGCGGGGAGGCCTACGAGCAGTACTTC
CDR3 protein: CSARDRSGEAYEQYF
D gene: TRBD2
V gene: TRBV20-1
clone size: few
J gene: TRBJ2-7

CDR3 DNA: TGTGCCAGCAGCTTATCTTGGGGGGTAGCGGGAGCCCACGAGCAGTACTTC
CDR3 protein: CASSLSWGVAGAHEQYF
D gene: TRBD2
V gene: TRBV7-2
clone size: few
J gene: TRBJ2-7

CDR3 DNA: TGTGCCAGCAGCCTGGGAGGAAGCGGGGGCACAGATACGCAGTATTTT
CDR3 protein: CASSLGGSGGTDTQYF
D gene: TRBD2
V gene: TRBV5-5
clone size: NA
J gene: TRBJ2-3

CDR3 DNA: TGTGCTAGTGGTTTGGTTCCCGGGCCCTATGGCTACACCTTC
CDR3 protein: CASGLVPGPYGYTF
D gene: NA
V gene: TRBV12-5
clone size: once
J gene: TRBJ1-2

CDR3 DNA: TGCGCCAGCAGCCAAGCCGGGACAGGGTACAATGAGCAGTTCTTC
CDR3 protein: CASSQAGTGYNEQFF
D gene: TRBD1
V gene: TRBV4-1
clone size: few
J gene: TRBJ2-1

CDR3 DNA: TGTGCCAGCACGGGTCTAAACGCTGTGGGGGTTGAGCAGTTCTTC
CDR3 protein: CASTGLNAVGVEQFF
D gene: NA
V gene: TRBV11-2
clone size: NA
J gene: TRBJ2-1

CDR3 DNA: TGTGCCAGCAGCACCCACCGACAGCTAGGATACAATGAGCAGTTCTTC
CDR3 protein: CASSTHRQLGYNEQFF
D gene: NA
V gene: TRBV7-9
clone size: few
J gene: TRBJ2-1

CDR3 DNA: TGTGCCAGCAGCTTGGGACCCCGGAACTCGGGCTACACCTTC
CDR3 protein: CASSLGPRNSGYTF
D gene: NA
V gene: TRBV7-8
clone size: few
J gene: TRBJ1-2

CDR3 DNA: TGTGCCAGCAGCTTAGCCCTTGGCGGGAGCAGCTACGAGCAGTACTTC
CDR3 protein: CASSLALGGSSYEQYF
D gene: TRBD2
V gene: TRBV7-2
clone size: few
J gene: TRBJ2-7

CDR3 DNA: TGTGCCATCAGGGACGACAGGCGATGGCAGTTCTTC
CDR3 protein: CAIRDDRRWQFF
D gene: NA
V gene: TRBV10-3
clone size: NA
J gene: TRBJ2-1

CDR3 DNA: TGTGCCAGTATGGTTACCCGGGACACGGAGAACACCGGGGAGCTGTTTTTT
CDR3 protein: CASMVTRDTENTGELFF
D gene: NA
V gene: TRBV19
clone size: NA
J gene: TRBJ2-2